The 2 T cell receptor beta chains reported below all come from one sample, sequenced in a study of shared clonotypes between healthy human individuals. The method was immunoSEQ multiplex PCR; TCRdb's version includes in-frame clones alone and lacks a portion of them. The table includes 2,500,000 or so clones, around 90% detected once. Sample: naive CD4+ T cells sorted from blood. As to subset: CD45RA+ positively selected. Every receptor here comes from a man aged 18 to 30 in good health.

This clone came up once. J is TRBJ2-5 and V is TRBV5-6, with 8 positions matching TRBD1. Germline V gene data show CDR1 as SGHDT and CDR2 as YYEEEE. The V gene end was trimmed by 0 bases and the J gene end by 0 bases; junction bases not matched to a gene: 4. The length of the CDR3 is 16 residues. The CDR3 DNA sequence: TGTGCCAGCAGCTTGGGGCCAGGGGGCAACCAAGAGACCCAGTACTTC. It yields the protein CASSLGPGGNQETQYF.

The J gene is TRBJ2-7, the V gene TRBV5-6; D not resolved. Germline V CDR1 and CDR2: SGHDT, YYEEEE. Trimming removed 0 bases from V and 1 base from J, with 11 bases in between. The CDR3 contains 15 residues. The CDR3 DNA reads as TGTGCCAGCAGCTTGGAGCCCGGGCCTTCCTACGAGCAGTACTTC. It yields the protein CASSLEPGPSYEQYF.